These 12 T cell receptor beta chains came from one sample sequenced in a study of blood T cell repertoires in COVID-19. Profiled with immunoSEQ multiplex PCR; TCRdb holds only in-frame clones, not every one. The sample records 100,000 or so clones, roughly 92% being singletons. The source material was peripheral blood. These receptors came from a woman aged 50 to 60 with COVID-19, enrolled during active disease.

CDR3 bases: TGTGCCAGCAGTCTTTACAGGGTGCCGGGGGAAAAACTGTTTTTT. Its translation is CASSLYRVPGEKLFF. This chain uses TRBV2 with TRBJ1-4; tentatively, D is TRBD1 (6 bases). The germline V and J ends were trimmed by 5 bases and 8 bases, with 18 bases remaining between them. Germline loops: CDR1 SNHLY, CDR2 FYNNEI. The CDR3 consists of 15 residues.

V usage is TRBV7-2 and J usage is TRBJ1-2, with D possibly TRBD1 on 6 matching bases. Germline V gene sequence: CDR1 SGHTA, CDR2 FQGNSA. Trimming left V 6 bases short and J 4 bases short, with 12 bases between. The CDR3 loop spans 13 amino acids. The CDR3 DNA reads TGTGCCAGCAGTCCAGGGGCCGCCTATGGCTACACCTTC. It codes for CASSPGAAYGYTF.

V gene TRBV14 combines with J gene TRBJ2-7; D remains unclear. Trimming left V 3 bases short and J 3 bases short, with 9 bases between. The germline CDR1 and CDR2 sequences are SGHDN and FVKESK. This CDR3 is built from 13 residues. CDR3 DNA sequence: TGTGCCAGCAGCCAGCGACTCTACTACGAGCAGTACTTC. As protein: CASSQRLYYEQYF.

The chain recombines TRBV30 with TRBJ1-2, with D perhaps matching TRBD1 (5 bases). V gave up 5 bases and J gave up 2 bases, with 21 bases separating them. This CDR3 comprises 16 residues. Germline assignment: CDR1 GTSNPN and CDR2 SVGIG (reference sequence). CDR3 sequence: CAWLGLSRGGNYGYTF. The CDR3 nucleotides are TGTGCCTGGTTGGGGCTGAGTCGGGGAGGGAACTATGGCTACACCTTC.

The chain is built from TRBV5-6 and TRBJ1-4; D possibly corresponds to TRBD1 (6 bases). This CDR3 is 15 amino acids long. V lost 2 bases and J lost 5, with 13 bases in between. Germline CDR1 reads SGHDT; CDR2 reads YYEEEE. The CDR3 sequence is CASSFVPGQNEKLFF. The CDR3 DNA sequence: TGTGCCAGCAGCTTCGTTCCGGGACAAAATGAAAAACTGTTTTTT.

This clone appeared a single time. V gene TRBV4-1 combines with J gene TRBJ1-4; tentatively, D is TRBD1 (6 bases). Germline V gives CDR1 MGHRA, CDR2 YSYEKL. The CDR3 is 16 residues long. The germline V and J ends were trimmed by 1 base and 5 bases, with 14 bases remaining between them. CDR3 amino acids: CASSQGWGGENEKLFF. CDR3 nucleotide sequence: TGCGCCAGCAGCCAAGGTTGGGGGGGCGAAAATGAAAAACTGTTTTTT.

This chain uses TRBV5-4 with TRBJ1-2; no definite D call. V was clipped by 0 bases and J by 4 bases, with 13 bases between them. The CDR3 totals 15 residues. The germline gives CDR1 SGHNT, CDR2 YYREEE (reference sequence). The CDR3 is CASSLASRLLYGYTF. The DNA for the CDR3 is TGTGCCAGCAGCTTGGCTAGTCGACTTCTCTATGGCTACACCTTC.

This sequence joins TRBV6-5 and TRBJ1-4, with TRBD1 as a possible D gene (6 bases). The V and J ends lost 4 bases and 0 bases respectively, with 12 bases between them. Germline V gene lookup returns CDR1 MNHEY and CDR2 SVGAGI. This CDR3 contains 16 residues. The CDR3 sequence: CASSSVGQPTNEKLFF. CDR3 nucleotides: TGTGCCAGCAGTTCTGTTGGACAGCCAACTAATGAAAAACTGTTTTTT.

The rearrangement uses TRBV5-6 and TRBJ1-2; a possible D gene is TRBD1 (5 bases). The CDR3 contains 14 residues. Trimming removed 2 bases at V and 6 bases at J, with 14 bases between. Germline assignment: CDR1 SGHDT and CDR2 YYEEEE. The CDR3 DNA is TGTGCCAGCAGCTTCAGGGCTGGAGTTAATGGCTACACCTTC. Translating it yields CASSFRAGVNGYTF. The variable domain in full, completed from reference TRBV5-6 and TRBJ1-2, reads DAGVTQSPTHLIKTRGQQVTLRCSPKSGHDTVSWYQQALGQGPQFIFQYYEEEERQRGNFPDRFSGHQFPNYSSELNVNALLLGDSALYLCASSFRAGVNGYTFGSGTRLTVV.

The chain carries TRBV3-1 (or the pseudogene TRBV3-2) and TRBJ2-1, with 10 bases aligning to TRBD2. There are 14 residues in the CDR3. The V and J ends lost 4 bases and 8 bases, in that order; junction bases with no gene match: 5. Germline loops: CDR1 LGHDT, CDR2 YNNKEL (reference sequence). The CDR3 region is CASSRLAGAHEQFF. For the CDR3, the DNA is TGTGCCAGCAGCCGACTAGCGGGCGCACATGAGCAGTTCTTC.

The V call is TRBV10-1, the J call TRBJ1-1; D not resolved. The V gene lost 4 bases and the J gene lost 4 bases, with 4 bases spanning the gap. Per the germline V gene, CDR1 is WNHNN and CDR2 is SYGVQD (reference sequence). The CDR3 is 11 amino acids. CDR3 in DNA: TGCGCCAGCAGTGTCGGCACTGAAGCTTTCTTT. This sequence encodes CASSVGTEAFF.

The genes are TRBV14 and TRBJ1-1; the D gene is possibly TRBD1 (6 bases). Germline CDR1 is SGHDN and CDR2 is FVKESK. The CDR3 runs to 14 residues. The V end was cut by 6 bases, the J end by 1 base, with 12 bases between. CDR3 nucleotides: TGTGCCAGCAGTCAGATCAGGGGGAACACTGAAGCTTTCTTT. The encoded protein is CASSQIRGNTEAFF.